These T cell receptor beta chains were read from a single sample in a study of human T cells and chemical hapten exposure. MiXCR was run by TCRdb on the RACE reads, yielding one entry per CDR3 protein. The sample carries 300,000 to 450,000 distinct CDR3 sequences, about 5% recorded once. The sample in question was whole blood, obtained in connection with sensitization to the hapten diphenylcyclopropenone (DPC). The receptors come from a woman younger than 30 with alopecia areata. Some clones in this sample may be carry-over from other donors' samples. Both conserved end residues are part of each CDR3. The order of the fields is J gene, clone size, D gene, V gene, CDR3 protein, CDR3 DNA. A D gene is named only where the DNA matches it firmly. Some rows mark clone size as missing; the rest say once, few, many or name a class of expanded clone.

J gene: TRBJ2-7
clone size: NA
D gene: NA
V gene: TRBV20-1
CDR3 protein: CSVLESYEQYF
CDR3 DNA: TGCAGTGTGCTGGAGTCCTACGAGCAGTACTTC

J gene: TRBJ1-3
clone size: many
D gene: NA
V gene: TRBV9
CDR3 protein: CASSVEGTAGNTIYF
CDR3 DNA: TGTGCCAGCAGCGTAGAAGGGACGGCTGGAAACACCATATATTTT

J gene: TRBJ1-1
clone size: NA
D gene: NA
V gene: TRBV12-3/TRBV12-4
CDR3 protein: CASSLRAGHTEAFF
CDR3 DNA: TGTGCCAGCAGTTTAAGGGCAGGGCACACTGAAGCTTTCTTT

J gene: TRBJ2-7
clone size: many
D gene: NA
V gene: TRBV6-5
CDR3 protein: CASSGVDRRVNEQYF
CDR3 DNA: TGTGCCAGCAGCGGGGTGGACCGGAGGGTCAACGAGCAGTACTTC

J gene: TRBJ2-2
clone size: many
D gene: TRBD1
V gene: TRBV7-2
CDR3 protein: CASSHRTGGITGELFF
CDR3 DNA: TGTGCCAGCAGCCATAGGACAGGGGGTATCACCGGGGAGCTGTTTTTT

J gene: TRBJ1-4
clone size: few
D gene: TRBD1
V gene: TRBV6-1
CDR3 protein: CASSWDRENEKLFF
CDR3 DNA: TGTGCCAGCAGTTGGGACAGGGAAAATGAAAAACTGTTTTTT

J gene: TRBJ1-6
clone size: many
D gene: TRBD1
V gene: TRBV6-5
CDR3 protein: CASSYSTGGSNSPLHF
CDR3 DNA: TGTGCCAGCAGTTACTCGACAGGGGGTAGTAATTCACCCCTCCACTTT

J gene: TRBJ2-1
clone size: many
D gene: TRBD2
V gene: TRBV18
CDR3 protein: CASSMGGYSRNEQFF
CDR3 DNA: TGTGCCAGCTCGATGGGGGGGTATTCGCGGAATGAGCAGTTCTTC

J gene: TRBJ2-3
clone size: NA
D gene: NA
V gene: TRBV20-1
CDR3 protein: CSAREGGGLADTQYF
CDR3 DNA: TGCAGTGCTAGAGAAGGAGGGGGCTTAGCGGATACGCAGTATTTT

J gene: TRBJ2-1
clone size: few
D gene: TRBD2
V gene: TRBV19
CDR3 protein: CASSIETARGGRNEQFF
CDR3 DNA: TGTGCCAGTAGTATAGAAACGGCGCGGGGGGGCCGAAACGAGCAGTTCTTC

J gene: TRBJ2-6
clone size: NA
D gene: NA
V gene: TRBV5-5
CDR3 protein: CASRLGPSSGANVLTF
CDR3 DNA: TGTGCCAGCAGACTAGGCCCTTCCTCTGGGGCCAACGTCCTGACTTTC

J gene: TRBJ2-3
clone size: few
D gene: NA
V gene: TRBV5-4
CDR3 protein: CASSGTNMASTDTQYF
CDR3 DNA: TGTGCCAGCAGCGGAACGAACATGGCTAGCACAGATACGCAGTATTTT

J gene: TRBJ2-1
clone size: few
D gene: TRBD2
V gene: TRBV27
CDR3 protein: CASSSQQTGGPYNEQFF
CDR3 DNA: TGTGCCAGCAGTTCCCAGCAAACGGGGGGACCTTACAATGAGCAGTTCTTC

J gene: TRBJ2-6
clone size: many
D gene: NA
V gene: TRBV7-2
CDR3 protein: CASSTNRVGGANVLTF
CDR3 DNA: TGTGCCAGCAGCACGAACAGGGTTGGTGGGGCCAACGTCCTGACTTTC

J gene: TRBJ2-2
clone size: few
D gene: NA
V gene: TRBV9
CDR3 protein: CASSVVGDPANTGELFF
CDR3 DNA: TGTGCCAGCAGCGTAGTTGGGGACCCCGCGAACACCGGGGAGCTGTTTTTT

J gene: TRBJ1-5
clone size: many
D gene: NA
V gene: TRBV3-1
CDR3 protein: CASSQDRDNQPQHF
CDR3 DNA: TGTGCCAGCAGCCAAGATAGGGACAATCAGCCCCAGCATTTT

J gene: TRBJ1-1
clone size: NA
D gene: NA
V gene: TRBV29-1
CDR3 protein: CSAMDPGAEAFF
CDR3 DNA: TGCAGCGCGATGGACCCCGGGGCTGAAGCTTTCTTT

J gene: TRBJ1-1
clone size: few
D gene: NA
V gene: TRBV2
CDR3 protein: CASSARGPMNTEAFF
CDR3 DNA: TGTGCCAGCAGTGCCAGGGGACCCATGAACACTGAAGCTTTCTTT

J gene: TRBJ1-4
clone size: many
D gene: TRBD1
V gene: TRBV7-2
CDR3 protein: CASSRDRGNEKLFF
CDR3 DNA: TGTGCCAGCAGCCGGGACAGGGGGAATGAAAAACTGTTTTTT

J gene: TRBJ1-6
clone size: few
D gene: NA
V gene: TRBV21-1
CDR3 protein: CANDRGHIYNSPLHF
CDR3 DNA: TGTGCCAACGATAGGGGACACATCTATAATTCACCCCTCCACTTT

J gene: TRBJ2-5
clone size: many
D gene: NA
V gene: TRBV6-2/TRBV6-3
CDR3 protein: CASSYGLGETQYF
CDR3 DNA: TGTGCCAGCAGTTACGGGTTGGGGGAGACCCAGTACTTC

J gene: TRBJ2-7
clone size: NA
D gene: NA
V gene: TRBV3-1
CDR3 protein: CASSQDPAGARVEQYF
CDR3 DNA: TGTGCCAGCAGCCAAGATCCGGCGGGGGCTCGGGTAGAGCAGTACTTC

J gene: TRBJ2-1
clone size: many
D gene: NA
V gene: TRBV4-2
CDR3 protein: CASSHGDRGNNEQFF
CDR3 DNA: TGTGCCAGCAGCCATGGGGATAGGGGTAACAATGAGCAGTTCTTC

J gene: TRBJ2-3
clone size: NA
D gene: TRBD2
V gene: TRBV27
CDR3 protein: CASRLGTSGGTSTDTQYF
CDR3 DNA: TGTGCCAGCCGACTTGGGACTAGCGGGGGTACTAGCACAGATACGCAGTATTTT

J gene: TRBJ2-3
clone size: NA
D gene: NA
V gene: TRBV7-9
CDR3 protein: CASSSPGRTQYF
CDR3 DNA: TGTGCCAGCAGCTCACCGGGTCGTACGCAGTATTTT